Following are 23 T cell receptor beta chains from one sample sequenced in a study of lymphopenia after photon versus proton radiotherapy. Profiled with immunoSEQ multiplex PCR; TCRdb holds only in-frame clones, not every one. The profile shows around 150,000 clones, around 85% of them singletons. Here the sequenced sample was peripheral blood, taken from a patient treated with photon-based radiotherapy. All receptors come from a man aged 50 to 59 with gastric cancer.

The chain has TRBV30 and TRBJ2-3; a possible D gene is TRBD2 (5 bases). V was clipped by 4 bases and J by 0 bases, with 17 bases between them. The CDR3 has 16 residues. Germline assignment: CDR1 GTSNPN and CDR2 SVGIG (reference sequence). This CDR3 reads CAWTGLGGSSTDTQYF. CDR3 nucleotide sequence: TGTGCCTGGACTGGCCTAGGAGGATCTAGCACAGATACGCAGTATTTT.

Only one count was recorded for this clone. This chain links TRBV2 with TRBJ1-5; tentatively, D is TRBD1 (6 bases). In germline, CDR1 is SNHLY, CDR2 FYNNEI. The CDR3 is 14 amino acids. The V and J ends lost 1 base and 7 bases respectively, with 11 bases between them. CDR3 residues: CASSEDREGQPQHF. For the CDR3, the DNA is TGTGCCAGCAGTGAAGACAGGGAGGGACAGCCCCAGCATTTT.

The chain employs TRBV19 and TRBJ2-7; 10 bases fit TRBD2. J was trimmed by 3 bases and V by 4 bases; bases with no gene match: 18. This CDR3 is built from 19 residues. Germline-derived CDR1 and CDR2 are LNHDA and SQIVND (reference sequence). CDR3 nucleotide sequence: TGTGCCAGTAGTAGAGCAGGGGGCAAATTAGGACTAGCGGACTACGAGCAGTACTTC. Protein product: CASSRAGGKLGLADYEQYF.

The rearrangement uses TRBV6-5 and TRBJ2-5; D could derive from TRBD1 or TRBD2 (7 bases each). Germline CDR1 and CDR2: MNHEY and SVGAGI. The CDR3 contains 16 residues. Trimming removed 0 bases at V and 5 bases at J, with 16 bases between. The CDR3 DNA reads TGTGCCAGCAGTTACTCGAGAGGGGAGGGGGCCGAGACCCAGTACTTC. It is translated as CASSYSRGEGAETQYF.

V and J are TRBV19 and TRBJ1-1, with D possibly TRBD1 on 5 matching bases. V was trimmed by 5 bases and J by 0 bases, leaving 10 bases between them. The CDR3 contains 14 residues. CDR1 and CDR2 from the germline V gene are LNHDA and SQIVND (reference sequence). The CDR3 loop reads CASSPWTLNTEAFF. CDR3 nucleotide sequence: TGTGCCAGTAGTCCATGGACACTGAACACTGAAGCTTTCTTT.

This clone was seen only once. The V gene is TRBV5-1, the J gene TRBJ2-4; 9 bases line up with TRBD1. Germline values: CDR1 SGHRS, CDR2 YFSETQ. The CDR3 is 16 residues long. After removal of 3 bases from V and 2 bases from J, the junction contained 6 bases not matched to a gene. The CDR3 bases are TGCGCCAGCAGCTCAATATACAGGGGGCCCAAAAACATTCAGTACTTC. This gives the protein CASSSIYRGPKNIQYF.

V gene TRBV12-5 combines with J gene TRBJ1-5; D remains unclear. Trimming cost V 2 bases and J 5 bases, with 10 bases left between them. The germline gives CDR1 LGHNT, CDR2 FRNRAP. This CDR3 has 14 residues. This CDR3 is CASGLSQDYQPQHF. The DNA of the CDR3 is TGTGCTAGTGGTTTGTCCCAAGATTATCAGCCCCAGCATTTT.

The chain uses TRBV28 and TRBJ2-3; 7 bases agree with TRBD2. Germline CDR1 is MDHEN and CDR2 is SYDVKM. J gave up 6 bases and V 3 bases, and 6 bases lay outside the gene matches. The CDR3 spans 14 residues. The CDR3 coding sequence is TGTGCCAGCAGTTTTATCGGGGAGGGGGATACGCAGTATTTT. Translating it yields CASSFIGEGDTQYF.

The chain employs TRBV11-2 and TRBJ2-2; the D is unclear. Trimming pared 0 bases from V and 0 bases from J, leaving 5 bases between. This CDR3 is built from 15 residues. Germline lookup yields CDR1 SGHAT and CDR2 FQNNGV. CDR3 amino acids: CASSLELSNTGELFF. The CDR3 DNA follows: TGTGCCAGCAGCTTAGAGTTGTCGAACACCGGGGAGCTGTTTTTT.

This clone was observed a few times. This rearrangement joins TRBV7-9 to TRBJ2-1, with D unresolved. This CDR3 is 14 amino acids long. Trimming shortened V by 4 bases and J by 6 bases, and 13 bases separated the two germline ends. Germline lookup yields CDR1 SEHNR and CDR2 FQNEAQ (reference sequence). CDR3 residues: CASSSPAQANEQFF. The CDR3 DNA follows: TGTGCCAGCAGCTCACCTGCCCAGGCCAATGAGCAGTTCTTC.

The CDR3 DNA is TGCGCCAGCAGACCCGGGAGCACAGATACGCAGTATTTT. Encoded protein: CASRPGSTDTQYF. The rearrangement links TRBV5-1 to TRBJ2-3; D is ambiguous. The CDR3 contains 13 residues. V lost 5 bases, J lost 0 bases, and 7 bases lay in between. Germline V gene data show CDR1 as SGHRS and CDR2 as YFSETQ.

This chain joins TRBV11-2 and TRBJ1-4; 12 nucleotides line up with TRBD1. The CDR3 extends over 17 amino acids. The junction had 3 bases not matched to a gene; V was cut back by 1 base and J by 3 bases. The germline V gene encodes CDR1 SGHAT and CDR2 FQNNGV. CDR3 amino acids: CASSLAGQGAANEKLFF. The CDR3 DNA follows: TGTGCCAGCAGCTTAGCGGGACAGGGGGCAGCTAATGAAAAACTGTTTTTT.

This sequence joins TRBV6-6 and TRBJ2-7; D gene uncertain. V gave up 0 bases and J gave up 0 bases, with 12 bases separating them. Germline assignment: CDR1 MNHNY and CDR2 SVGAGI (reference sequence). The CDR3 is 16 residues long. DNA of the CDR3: TGTGCCAGCAGTTACTCCGGCGGTAGGTTCTCCTACGAGCAGTACTTC. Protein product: CASSYSGGRFSYEQYF.

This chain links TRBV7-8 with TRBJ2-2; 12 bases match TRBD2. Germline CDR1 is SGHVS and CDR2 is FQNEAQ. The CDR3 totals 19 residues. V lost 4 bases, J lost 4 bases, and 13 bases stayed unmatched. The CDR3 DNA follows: TGTGCCAGCAGCTCGCCCGCGGCTAGCGGGAGGGCCGTCACCGGGGAGCTGTTTTTT. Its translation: CASSSPAASGRAVTGELFF.

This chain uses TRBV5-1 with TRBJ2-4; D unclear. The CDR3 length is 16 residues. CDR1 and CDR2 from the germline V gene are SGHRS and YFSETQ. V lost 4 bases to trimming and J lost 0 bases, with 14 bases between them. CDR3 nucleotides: TGCGCCAGCAGCCCCGCAGCGAGAGTAGCCAAAAACATTCAGTACTTC. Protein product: CASSPAARVAKNIQYF.

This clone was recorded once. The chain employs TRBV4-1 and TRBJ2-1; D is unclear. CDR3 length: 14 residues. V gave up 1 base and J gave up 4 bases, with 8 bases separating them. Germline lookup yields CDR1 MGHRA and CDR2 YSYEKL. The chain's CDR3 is CASSQAHRYNEQFF. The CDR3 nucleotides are TGCGCCAGCAGCCAAGCCCATAGGTACAATGAGCAGTTCTTC.

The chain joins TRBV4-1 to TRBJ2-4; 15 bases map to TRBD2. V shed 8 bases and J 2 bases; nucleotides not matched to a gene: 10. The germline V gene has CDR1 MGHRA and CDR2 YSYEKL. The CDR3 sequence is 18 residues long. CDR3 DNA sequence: TGCGCCAGCTCGCCGGGACTAGCGGGGGGAAGCACCAAAAACATTCAGTACTTC. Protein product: CASSPGLAGGSTKNIQYF.

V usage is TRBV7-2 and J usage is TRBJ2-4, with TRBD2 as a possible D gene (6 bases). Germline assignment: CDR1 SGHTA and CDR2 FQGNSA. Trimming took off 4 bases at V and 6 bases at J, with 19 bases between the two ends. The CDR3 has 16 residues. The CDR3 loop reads CASSSPGLRGANIQYF. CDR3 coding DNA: TGTGCCAGCAGCTCCCCGGGATTGCGGGGTGCAAACATTCAGTACTTC.

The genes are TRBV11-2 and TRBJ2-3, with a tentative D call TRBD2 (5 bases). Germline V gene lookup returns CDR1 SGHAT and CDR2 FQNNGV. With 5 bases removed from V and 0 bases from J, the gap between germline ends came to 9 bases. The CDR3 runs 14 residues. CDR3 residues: CASSPGLSTDTQYF. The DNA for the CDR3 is TGTGCCAGCAGCCCCGGACTGAGCACAGATACGCAGTATTTT.

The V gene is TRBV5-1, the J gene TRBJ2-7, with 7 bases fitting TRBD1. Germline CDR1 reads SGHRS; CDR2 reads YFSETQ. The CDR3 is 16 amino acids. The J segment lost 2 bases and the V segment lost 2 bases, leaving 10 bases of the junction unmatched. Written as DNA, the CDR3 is TGCGCCAGCAGCTTAGGACCGTGGGACAGTACCTACGAGCAGTACTTC. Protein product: CASSLGPWDSTYEQYF. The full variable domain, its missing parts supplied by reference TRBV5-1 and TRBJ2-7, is KAGVTQTPRYLIKTRGQQVTLSCSPISGHRSVSWYQQTPGQGLQFLFEYFSETQRNKGNFPGRFSGRQFSNSRSEMNVSTLELGDSALYLCASSLGPWDSTYEQYFGPGTRLTVT.

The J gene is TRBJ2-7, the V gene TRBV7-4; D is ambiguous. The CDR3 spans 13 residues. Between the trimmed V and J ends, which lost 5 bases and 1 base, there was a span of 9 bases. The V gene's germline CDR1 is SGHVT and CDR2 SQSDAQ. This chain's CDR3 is CASSPDRSYEQYF. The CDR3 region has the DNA TGTGCCAGCAGCCCCGACCGTTCCTACGAGCAGTACTTC.

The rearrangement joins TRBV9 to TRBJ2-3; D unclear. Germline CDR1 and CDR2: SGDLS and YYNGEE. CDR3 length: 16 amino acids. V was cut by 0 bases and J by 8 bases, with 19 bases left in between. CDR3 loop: CASSVGGATGWSTQYF. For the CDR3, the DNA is TGTGCCAGCAGCGTAGGAGGAGCCACCGGGTGGAGTACGCAGTATTTT.

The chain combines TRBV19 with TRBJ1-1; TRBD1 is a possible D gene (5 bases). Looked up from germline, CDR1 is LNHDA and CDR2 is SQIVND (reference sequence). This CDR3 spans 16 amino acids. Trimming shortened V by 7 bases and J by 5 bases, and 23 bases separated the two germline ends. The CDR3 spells CASKNDEGPNWTEAFF. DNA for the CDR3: TGTGCCAGTAAAAACGACGAGGGGCCGAATTGGACTGAAGCTTTCTTT.